This T cell receptor beta chain was identified in a study of blood T cells in healthy people across ages. This clonotype was counted only a few times. This CDR3 contains 15 residues. With 5 bases clipped from V and 8 bases from J, the junction kept 9 bases outside the gene matches. Looked up from germline, CDR1 is MNHEY and CDR2 is SVGAGI. Sample-barcoded 5' priming and a J-beta primer mix drove a second PCR of roughly 7 to 11 cycles. TCRdb processed the 5' RACE reads anew with MiXCR; each CDR3 protein has one entry. The sample has about 1.5 million distinct CDR3 sequences; 42% are singletons. The material sequenced was blood. V and J are TRBV6-5 and TRBJ1-4; 9 bases match TRBD1. The sequence came from a woman under 30 in good health. CDR3 residues: CASSLATGGQEKLFF. The CDR3 nucleotides read TGTGCCAGCAGTCTTGCGACAGGGGGTCAGGAAAAACTGTTTTTT.